This T cell receptor beta chain was documented in a study of breast tumors, draining lymph nodes, adjacent tissues. Overall study results and limits: Luminal-like breast cancer showed significantly higher tumor–nontumor repertoire similarity than basal-like.

This clonotype was detected ten times or more. Its antigen is currently unknown. Breast cancer patients provided tissue from their axillary draining lymph nodes. TCRdb called the multiplex PCR reads again in MiXCR, with one record for every CDR3 protein. The sample includes about 140,000 distinct CDR3 sequences, more than 20% seen only once; the top ten take around 2.6%. Sequenced: axillary lymph node tissue. This clonotype originated in a female donor with breast cancer. Some clones in this sample may be carry-over from other donors' samples.

The CDR3: CASSLALIRGDEQFF. The CDR3 nucleotides are TGTGCCAGCAGTTTAGCGCTAATTCGGGGAGATGAGCAGTTCTTC. V usage is TRBV12-3 or TRBV12-4 and J usage is TRBJ2-1; possibly TRBD2 for D (5 bases). V shed 0 bases and J shed 8 bases, with 14 bases lying between them. This CDR3 is built from 15 residues.